This T cell receptor beta chain was identified in a study of T cells in tuberculosis. With 5 bases removed from V and 6 bases from J, the gap between germline ends came to 16 bases. This CDR3 comprises 14 residues. Per the germline V gene, CDR1 is SGHRS and CDR2 is YFSETQ. Sequenced by immunoSEQ multiplex PCR; TCRdb stores in-frame clones only, minus some. Of 25,000 to 30,000 clones detected, 90% appear once; the ten largest clones hold less than 7%. Material: PBMCs. The origin of this receptor is a donor aged 10 to 29 with latent tuberculosis or without tuberculosis infection. This rearrangement joins TRBV5-1 to TRBJ2-3; TRBD1 might be the D (6 bases). The CDR3 DNA is TGCGCCAGCAGAACTCAGACAGGATCTGATACGCAGTATTTT. It yields the protein CASRTQTGSDTQYF.